The present TCR beta chain was sequenced within a study of T-cell memory formation after mild COVID-19. For the study at large: For the most part, TCR clusters were specific to one donor.

Germline V gene data show CDR1 as MNHNS and CDR2 as SASEGT. The CDR3 consists of 12 residues. V gave up 6 bases and J gave up 8 bases, with 13 bases separating them. About this clonotype itself: What it recognizes is unknown.

Whole-study results and caveats: Researchers found some responding clones in pre-infection memory, a sign that cross-reactive memory joined. While clones contracting from day 15 to 85 were balanced between CD4 and CD8, later expanders leaned CD4+.

TCR alpha and TCR beta cDNA libraries with sample barcodes and UMIs came from 5'RACE using constant-segment primers. TCRdb re-called the 5' RACE reads through MiXCR, storing one row per CDR3 protein. Among under 300,000 distinct CDR3 sequences listed, about 17% were seen once. Sequencing used PBMCs or a T cell subset sorted from them (not recorded which). The chain employs TRBV6-1 and TRBJ1-2; possibly TRBD1 for D (5 bases). The sequence was collected from a young man who had mild COVID-19 (a few samples of this study predate the infection). Cell type and time point are not known. The DNA for the CDR3 is TGTGCCAGCAGGGGGACTCTGAGGGGCTACACCTTC. It translates to CASRGTLRGYTF.